This T cell receptor beta chain was obtained from a study of T cells after yellow fever vaccination. The authors made TCR cDNA by 5'RACE template switching, adding a universal primer site and UMIs. One entry per CDR3 protein results from TCRdb running MiXCR on the 5' RACE reads. Among 200,000 to 300,000 distinct CDR3 sequences, 6% to 8% were seen once, and the ten largest hold roughly 1%. This clonotype came up a few times. Its antigen is unknown. Study outcomes and limitations: Although the secondary response was weaker, it peaked faster, at day 5 versus 15. A small proportion of clonotypes was detected in both the CD4 and CD8 compartments. The booster response re-showed most primary clones: 95% to 96% CD4, approximately 90% CD8.

Germline CDR1 and CDR2: SGHTA and FQGNSA. With 1 base removed from V and 5 bases from J, the gap between germline ends came to 9 bases. This CDR3 is 14 amino acids long. V is TRBV7-2 and J is TRBJ1-5; maybe TRBD1 (5 bases). The clonotype comes from a man aged 30 to 39 who received the YFV17D yellow fever vaccine. Here the sequenced sample was CD4+ T cells sorted from PBMCs, taken on the day of the yellow fever booster vaccination. CDR3: CASSLGDSYQPQHF. The CDR3 nucleotides read TGTGCCAGCAGCTTAGGCGACAGTTATCAGCCCCAGCATTTT.